The clone carrying this TCR beta chain was counted at least ten times. Germline CDR1 reads SGHTA; CDR2 reads FQGNSA. Trimming left V 4 bases short and J 4 bases short, with 11 bases between. This CDR3 comprises 14 residues. This entry belongs to a study of prognosis after radiotherapy for stage I lung cancer. Overall study context: A biologically effective dose of at least 100 Gy came via 3-5 SBRT fractions.

Amplification of the TCR beta CDR3 (from genomic DNA) was done by two-round multiplex PCR. Every TRBV and TRBJ gene had its own specific primer in first-round PCR. TCRdb processed the multiplex PCR reads anew with MiXCR; each CDR3 protein has one entry. The profile shows around 16,000 distinct CDR3 sequences, more than 35% of them singletons. This specimen consisted of PBMCs, obtained before or after stereotactic body radiation therapy (not recorded which). This sequence originates from a donor older than 45 with non-small cell lung cancer. This sequence joins TRBV7-2 and TRBJ1-3, with D possibly being TRBD1 (5 bases). The CDR3 nucleotides read TGTGCCAGCAGCTCCCAGGGTGCCGGAAACACCATATATTTT. It specifies CASSSQGAGNTIYF. The full variable domain, in which reference TRBV7-2 and TRBJ1-3 provide the parts outside the CDR3, is GAGVSQSPSNKVTEKGKDVELRCDPISGHTALYWYRQSLGQGLEFLIYFQGNSAPDKSGLPSDRFSAERTGGSVSTLTIQRTQQEDSAVYLCASSSQGAGNTIYFGEGSWLTVV.